Shown below are 9 T cell receptor beta chains from a single sample sequenced in a study of neurological immune-mediated disorders. TCRdb recomputed calls from the 5' RACE reads with MiXCR, one row per CDR3 protein. The sample consists of about 80,000 distinct CDR3 sequences, more than 5% of them appearing once. The time point: longitudinal time-point 2. Specimen: PBMCs. Receptor source: a woman aged 60 to 75 with multiple sclerosis.

This clonotype was seen ten or more times. The V and J genes are TRBV5-1 and TRBJ1-6, with D unclear. Trimming stripped 6 bases from V and 8 bases from J, with 24 bases between. This CDR3 comprises 17 residues. Germline V lookup: CDR1 SGHRS, CDR2 YFSETQ. Written as DNA, the CDR3 is TGCGCCAGCAACCCCGATGGGGTCCATAGAAGGGATTCACCCCTCCACTTT. Translation: CASNPDGVHRRDSPLHF.

The chain carries TRBV12-3 or TRBV12-4 and TRBJ2-7; 8 positions match TRBD2. This CDR3 is built from 15 residues. V dropped 6 bases and J dropped 0; count of bases not matched to a gene: 7. CDR3 protein: CASRRSGGNSYEQYF. The DNA of the CDR3 is TGTGCCAGCAGGCGGAGCGGGGGTAACTCCTACGAGCAGTACTTC.

There are many counts of this clonotype. In nucleotides, the CDR3 is TGCGCCAGCAGCGGGGGACTCCAGAACACTGAAGCTTTCTTT. It encodes CASSGGLQNTEAFF. V is TRBV5-1 and J is TRBJ1-1, with D possibly TRBD1 on 5 matching bases. This CDR3 comprises 14 residues. Trimming took off 4 bases at V and 1 base at J, with 11 bases between the two ends. Germline lookup yields CDR1 SGHRS and CDR2 YFSETQ. Complete variable domain (other parts from reference TRBV5-1 and TRBJ1-1): KAGVTQTPRYLIKTRGQQVTLSCSPISGHRSVSWYQQTPGQGLQFLFEYFSETQRNKGNFPGRFSGRQFSNSRSEMNVSTLELGDSALYLCASSGGLQNTEAFFGQGTRLTVV.

Comment on this clonotype: A much larger clonotype is one base distant, so this may be a read error. The gene calls are TRBV14 and TRBJ1-1; 11 nucleotides line up with TRBD1. Germline values: CDR1 SGHDN, CDR2 FVKESK. The CDR3 has 16 residues. J gave up 6 bases and V 1 base, and 7 bases lay outside the gene matches. Here the CDR3 DNA reads TGTGCCAGCAGCCAAGTTCCGAAGGGACAGGGGGCTGAAGCTTTCTTT. It codes for CASSQVPKGQGAEAFF.

This clonotype was counted at least ten times. The chain employs TRBV4-1 and TRBJ2-1; no clear D. V was shortened by 2 bases and J by 6 bases, with 11 bases between the two germline ends. This CDR3 has 14 amino acids. Germline CDR1 MGHRA, CDR2 YSYEKL. CDR3 in DNA: TGCGCCAGCAGCCAATTAGGGAAATCCAATGAGCAGTTCTTC. Protein product: CASSQLGKSNEQFF.

The sample holds many counts of this clonotype. V usage is TRBV20-1 and J usage is TRBJ2-7; possibly TRBD1 or TRBD2 for D (5 bases each). The V end lost 4 bases, the J end lost 2 bases, and 15 bases lay between the germline ends. This CDR3 has 14 amino acids. Germline V gene lookup returns CDR1 DFQATT and CDR2 SNEGSKA (reference sequence). The CDR3 here is CSATVSGRPYEQYF. In nucleotides, the CDR3 is TGCAGTGCTACCGTTTCGGGACGCCCCTACGAGCAGTACTTC.

A word on this clonotype: The junction departs from germline at one end; a sequencing error may be responsible. This chain connects TRBV6-2 or TRBV6-3 to TRBJ2-7; D possibly corresponds to TRBD2 (5 bases). The CDR3 has 11 residues. Germline values: CDR1 MNHEY, CDR2 SVGEGT. The CDR3 sequence: CASGLDYEQDF. CDR3 bases: TGTGCCAGCGGCTTAGACTACGAGCAGGACTTC.

The table lists this clonotype with many counts. The chain combines TRBV7-8 with TRBJ1-6; D may be TRBD1 (6 bases). V was trimmed by 1 base and J by 9 bases, leaving 13 bases between them. The germline CDR1 and CDR2 sequences are SGHVS and FQNEAQ. This CDR3 region has 15 residues. CDR3 DNA sequence: TGTGCCAGCAGCTTAGGCAGGGGAGGTTTTTCACCCCTCCACTTT. Amino acids: CASSLGRGGFSPLHF.

This clonotype was seen only once. The J gene is TRBJ2-7, the V gene TRBV21-1. TRBV21-1 has pseudogene status. The CDR3 extends over 16 amino acids. CDR3 sequence: CASSKALFGELYEKYF. In nucleotides, the CDR3 is TGTGCCAGTAGCAAAGCGCTTTTCGGGGAGCTCTACGAGAAGTACTTC.